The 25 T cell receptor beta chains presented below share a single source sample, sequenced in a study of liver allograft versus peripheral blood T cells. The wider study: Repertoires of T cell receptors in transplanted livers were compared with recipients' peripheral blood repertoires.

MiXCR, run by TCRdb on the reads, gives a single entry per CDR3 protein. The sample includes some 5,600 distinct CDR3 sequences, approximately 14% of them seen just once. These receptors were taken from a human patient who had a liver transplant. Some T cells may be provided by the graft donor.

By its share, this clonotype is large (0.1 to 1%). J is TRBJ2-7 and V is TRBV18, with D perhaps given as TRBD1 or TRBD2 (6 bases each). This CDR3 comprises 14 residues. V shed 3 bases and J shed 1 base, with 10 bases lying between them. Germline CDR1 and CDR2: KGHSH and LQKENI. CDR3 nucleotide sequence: TGTGCCAGCTCACCGTCGGGGGCATCCTACGAGCAGTACTTC. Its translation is CASSPSGASYEQYF.

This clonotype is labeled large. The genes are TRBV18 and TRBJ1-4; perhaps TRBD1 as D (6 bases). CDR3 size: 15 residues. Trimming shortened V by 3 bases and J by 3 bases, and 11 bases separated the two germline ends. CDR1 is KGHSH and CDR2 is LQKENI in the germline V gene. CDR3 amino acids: CASSPQGSPNEKLFF. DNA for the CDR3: TGTGCCAGCTCACCTCAGGGGTCCCCTAATGAAAAACTGTTTTTT.

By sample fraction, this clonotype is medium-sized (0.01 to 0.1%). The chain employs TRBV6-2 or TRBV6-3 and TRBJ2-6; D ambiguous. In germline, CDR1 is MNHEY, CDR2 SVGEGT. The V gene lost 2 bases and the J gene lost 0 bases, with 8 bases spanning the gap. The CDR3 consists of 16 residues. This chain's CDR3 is CASSYGWGSGANVLTF. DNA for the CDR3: TGTGCCAGCAGTTACGGATGGGGCTCTGGGGCCAACGTCCTGACTTTC.

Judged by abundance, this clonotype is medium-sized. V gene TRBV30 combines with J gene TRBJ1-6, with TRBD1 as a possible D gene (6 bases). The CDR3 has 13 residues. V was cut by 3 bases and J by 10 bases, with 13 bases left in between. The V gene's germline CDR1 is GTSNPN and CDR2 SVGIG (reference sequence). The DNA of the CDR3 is TGTGCCTGGAGCCCACAGGGTCGGTCACCCCTCCACTTT. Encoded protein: CAWSPQGRSPLHF.

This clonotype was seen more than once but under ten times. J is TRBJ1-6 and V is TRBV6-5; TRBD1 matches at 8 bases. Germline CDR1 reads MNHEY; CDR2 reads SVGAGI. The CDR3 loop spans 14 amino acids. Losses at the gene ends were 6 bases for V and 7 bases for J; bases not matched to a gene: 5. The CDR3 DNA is TGTGCCAGCAGGTCCGGGACAGGCAATTCACCCCTCCACTTT. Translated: CASRSGTGNSPLHF.

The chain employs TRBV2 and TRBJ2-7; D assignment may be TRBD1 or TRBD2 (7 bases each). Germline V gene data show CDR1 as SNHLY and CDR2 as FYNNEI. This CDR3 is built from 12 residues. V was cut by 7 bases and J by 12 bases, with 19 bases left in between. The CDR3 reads CASILTGGQSYF. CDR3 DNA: TGTGCCAGCATCCTCACGGGGGGACAGTCGTACTTC. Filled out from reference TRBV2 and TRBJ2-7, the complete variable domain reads EPEVTQTPSHQVTQMGQEVILRCVPISNHLYFYWYRQILGQKVEFLVSFYNNEISEKSEIFDDQFSVERPDGSNFTLKIRSTKLEDSAMYFCASILTGGQSYFGPGTRLTVT.

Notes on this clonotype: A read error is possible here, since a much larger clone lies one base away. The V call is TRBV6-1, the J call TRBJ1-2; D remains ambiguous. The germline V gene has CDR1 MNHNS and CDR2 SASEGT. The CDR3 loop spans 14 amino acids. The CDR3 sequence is CASSEAQFPYGNTF. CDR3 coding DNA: TGTGCCAGCAGTGAAGCACAGTTCCCCTATGGCAACACCTTC.

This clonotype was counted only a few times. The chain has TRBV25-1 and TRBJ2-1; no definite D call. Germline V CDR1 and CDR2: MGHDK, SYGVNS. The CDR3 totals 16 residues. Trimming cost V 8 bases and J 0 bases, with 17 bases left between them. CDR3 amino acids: CASGNRARSSYNEQFF. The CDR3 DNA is TGTGCCAGCGGCAACCGGGCTCGCAGCTCCTACAATGAGCAGTTCTTC.

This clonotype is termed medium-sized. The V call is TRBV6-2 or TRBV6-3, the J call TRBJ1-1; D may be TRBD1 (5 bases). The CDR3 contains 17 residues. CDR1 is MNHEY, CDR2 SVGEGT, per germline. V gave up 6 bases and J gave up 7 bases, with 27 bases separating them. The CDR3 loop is CASRSRRGVLFVFEAFF. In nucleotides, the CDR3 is TGTGCCAGCAGGAGCCGCCGGGGGGTTCTTTTTGTTTTTGAAGCTTTCTTT.

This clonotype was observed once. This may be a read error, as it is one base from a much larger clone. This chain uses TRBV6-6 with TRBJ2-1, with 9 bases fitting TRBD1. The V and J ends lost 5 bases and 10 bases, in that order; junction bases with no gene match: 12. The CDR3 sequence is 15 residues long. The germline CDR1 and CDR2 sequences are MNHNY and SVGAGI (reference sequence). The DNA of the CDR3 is TGTGCCAGCAGTCCGGGGACAGGGAGCGCCTACGAGCAGTTCTTC. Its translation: CASSPGTGSAYEQFF.

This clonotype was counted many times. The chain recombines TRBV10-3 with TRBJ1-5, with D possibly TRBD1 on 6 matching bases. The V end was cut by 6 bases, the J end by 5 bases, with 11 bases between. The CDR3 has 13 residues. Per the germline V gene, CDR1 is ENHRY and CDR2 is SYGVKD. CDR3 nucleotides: TGTGCCATCAGACAGGGTGGCGATCAGCCCCAGCATTTT. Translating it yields CAIRQGGDQPQHF.

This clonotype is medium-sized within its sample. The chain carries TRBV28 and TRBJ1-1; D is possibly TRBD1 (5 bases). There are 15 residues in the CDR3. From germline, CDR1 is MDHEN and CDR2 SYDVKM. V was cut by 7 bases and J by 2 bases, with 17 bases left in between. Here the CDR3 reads CASTSAPRANTEAFF. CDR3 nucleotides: TGTGCCAGCACCTCCGCCCCCAGGGCTAACACTGAAGCTTTCTTT.

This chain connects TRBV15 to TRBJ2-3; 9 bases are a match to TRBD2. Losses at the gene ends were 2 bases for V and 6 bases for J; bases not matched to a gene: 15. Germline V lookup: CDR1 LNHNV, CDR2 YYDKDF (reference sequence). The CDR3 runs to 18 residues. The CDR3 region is CATSRLGTGGGVWDTQYF. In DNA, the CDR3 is TGTGCCACCAGCAGACTGGGGACTGGCGGGGGGGTTTGGGATACGCAGTATTTT.

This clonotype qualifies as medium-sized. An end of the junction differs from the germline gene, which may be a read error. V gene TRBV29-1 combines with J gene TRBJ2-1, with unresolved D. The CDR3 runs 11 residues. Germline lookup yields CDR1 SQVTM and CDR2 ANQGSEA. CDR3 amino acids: CGVEDYNEQFF. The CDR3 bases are TGCGGCGTTGAAGACTACAATGAGCAGTTCTTC.

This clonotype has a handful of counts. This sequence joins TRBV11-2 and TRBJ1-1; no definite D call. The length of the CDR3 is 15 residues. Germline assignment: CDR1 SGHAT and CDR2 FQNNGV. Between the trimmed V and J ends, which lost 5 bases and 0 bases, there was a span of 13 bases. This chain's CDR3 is CASSPQPSLNTEAFF. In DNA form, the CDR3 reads TGTGCCAGCAGCCCCCAACCCAGCCTGAACACTGAAGCTTTCTTT.

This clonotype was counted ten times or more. CDR3 nucleotide sequence: TGTGCCAGCAGTCGGCTTGACAGCAGTACTGAAGCTTTCTTT. It specifies CASSRLDSSTEAFF. The chain employs TRBV28 and TRBJ1-1, with D perhaps matching TRBD1 (5 bases). The germline gives CDR1 MDHEN, CDR2 SYDVKM. The germline V and J ends were trimmed by 5 bases and 5 bases, with 15 bases remaining between them. The CDR3 loop spans 14 amino acids.

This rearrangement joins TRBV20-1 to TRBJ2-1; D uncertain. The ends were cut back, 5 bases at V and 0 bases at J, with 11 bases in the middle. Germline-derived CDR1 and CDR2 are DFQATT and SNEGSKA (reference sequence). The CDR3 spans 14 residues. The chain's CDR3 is CSARTSSSYNEQFF. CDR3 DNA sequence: TGCAGTGCTCGGACCTCAAGCTCCTACAATGAGCAGTTCTTC.

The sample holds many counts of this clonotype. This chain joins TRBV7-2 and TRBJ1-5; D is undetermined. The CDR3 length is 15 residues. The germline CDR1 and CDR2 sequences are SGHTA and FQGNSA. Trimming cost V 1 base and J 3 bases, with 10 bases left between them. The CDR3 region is CASSLVGHFNQPQHF. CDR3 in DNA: TGTGCCAGCAGCTTAGTCGGGCATTTCAATCAGCCCCAGCATTTT.

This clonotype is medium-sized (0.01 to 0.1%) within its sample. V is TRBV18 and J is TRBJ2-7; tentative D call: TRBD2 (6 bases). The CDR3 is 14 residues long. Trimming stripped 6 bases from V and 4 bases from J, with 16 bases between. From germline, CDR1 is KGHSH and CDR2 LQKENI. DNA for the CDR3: TGTGCCAGCTCGCAGGTGGAGGGTTCGTACGAGCAGTACTTC. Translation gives CASSQVEGSYEQYF.

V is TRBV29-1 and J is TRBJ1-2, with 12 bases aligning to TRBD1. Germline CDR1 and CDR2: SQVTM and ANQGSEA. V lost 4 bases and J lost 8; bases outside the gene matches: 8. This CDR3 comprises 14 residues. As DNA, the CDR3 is TGCAGCGTTGTCACGGGACAGGGGGCGCGAGGCTACACCTTC. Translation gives CSVVTGQGARGYTF.

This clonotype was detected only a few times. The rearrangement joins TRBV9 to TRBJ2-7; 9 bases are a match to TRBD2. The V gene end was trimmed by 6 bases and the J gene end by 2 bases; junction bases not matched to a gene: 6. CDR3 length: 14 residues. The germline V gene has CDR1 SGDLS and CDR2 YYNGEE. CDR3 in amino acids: CASTTGLATYEQYF. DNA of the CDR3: TGTGCCAGCACCACGGGACTAGCAACCTACGAGCAGTACTTC.

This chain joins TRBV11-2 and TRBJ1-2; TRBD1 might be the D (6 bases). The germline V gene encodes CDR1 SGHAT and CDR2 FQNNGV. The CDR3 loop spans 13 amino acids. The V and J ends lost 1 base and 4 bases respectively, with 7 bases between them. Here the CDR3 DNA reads TGTGCCAGCAGCTTAGGACAGGCCTATGGCTACACCTTC. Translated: CASSLGQAYGYTF.

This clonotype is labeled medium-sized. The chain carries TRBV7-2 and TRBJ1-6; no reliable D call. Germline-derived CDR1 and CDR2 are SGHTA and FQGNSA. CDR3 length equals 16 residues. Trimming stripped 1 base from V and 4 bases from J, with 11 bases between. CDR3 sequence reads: CASSLDSQLYNSPLHF. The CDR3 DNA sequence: TGTGCCAGCAGCTTAGACTCACAGTTATATAATTCACCCCTCCACTTT.

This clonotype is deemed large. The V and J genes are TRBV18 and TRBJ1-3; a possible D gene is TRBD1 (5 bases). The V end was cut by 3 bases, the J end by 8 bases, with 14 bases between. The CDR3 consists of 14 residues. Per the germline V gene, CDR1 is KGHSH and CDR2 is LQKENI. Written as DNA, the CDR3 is TGTGCCAGCTCACCTCCCGGGACCCAAGACACCATATATTTT. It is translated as CASSPPGTQDTIYF.

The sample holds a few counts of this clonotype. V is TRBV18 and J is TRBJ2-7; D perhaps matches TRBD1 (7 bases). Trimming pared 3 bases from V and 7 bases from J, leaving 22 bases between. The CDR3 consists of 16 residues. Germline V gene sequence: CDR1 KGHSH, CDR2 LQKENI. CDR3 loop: CASSPRRDKGAGEQYF. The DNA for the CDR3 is TGTGCCAGCTCACCGAGGAGGGACAAGGGGGCTGGAGAGCAGTACTTC.